This TCR beta chain derives from a study of control samples from healthy donors and cancer patients. Germline-derived CDR1 and CDR2 are SQVTM and ANQGSEA. This CDR3 has 13 residues. V lost 5 bases to trimming and J lost 0 bases; unmatched junction nucleotides: 4. Libraries were prepared by immunoSEQ multiplex PCR; TCRdb keeps only in-frame clonotypes and omits some of them. The sample has about 180,000 clones, about 92% seen once. Sequences were obtained from blood. The receptor was derived from a man between 25 and 39 years old in good health. The V and J genes are TRBV29-1 and TRBJ2-7; 7 bases are shared with TRBD1. The CDR3 DNA reads as TGCAGCGTTAGGGACAGCCTCTCCTACGAGCAGTACTTC. It yields the protein CSVRDSLSYEQYF.